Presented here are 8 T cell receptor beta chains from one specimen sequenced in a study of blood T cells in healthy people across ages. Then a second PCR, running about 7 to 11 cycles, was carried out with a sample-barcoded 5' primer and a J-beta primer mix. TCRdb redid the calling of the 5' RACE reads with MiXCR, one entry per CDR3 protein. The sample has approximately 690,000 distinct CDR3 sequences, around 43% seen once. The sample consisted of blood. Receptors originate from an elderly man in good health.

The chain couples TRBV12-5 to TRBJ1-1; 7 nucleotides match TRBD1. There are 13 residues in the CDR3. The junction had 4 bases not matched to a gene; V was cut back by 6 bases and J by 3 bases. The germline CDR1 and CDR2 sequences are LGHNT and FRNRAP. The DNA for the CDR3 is TGTGCTAGTGGGCAACAGGGGTACACTGAAGCTTTCTTT. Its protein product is CASGQQGYTEAFF.

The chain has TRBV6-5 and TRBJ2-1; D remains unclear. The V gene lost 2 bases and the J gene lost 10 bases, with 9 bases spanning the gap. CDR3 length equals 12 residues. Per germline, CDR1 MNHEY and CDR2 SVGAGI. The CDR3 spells CASSYDGCEQFF. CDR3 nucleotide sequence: TGTGCCAGCAGTTACGATGGCTGCGAGCAGTTCTTC.

The CDR3 DNA follows: TGTGCCAGCAGCCTAGGCGGGGGATACGGTAATTCACCCCTCCACTTT. Translation gives CASSLGGGYGNSPLHF. This chain joins TRBV7-2 and TRBJ1-6; TRBD1 might be the D (5 bases). Per germline, CDR1 SGHTA and CDR2 FQGNSA. CDR3 length: 16 amino acids. Trimming left V 5 bases short and J 6 bases short, with 17 bases between.

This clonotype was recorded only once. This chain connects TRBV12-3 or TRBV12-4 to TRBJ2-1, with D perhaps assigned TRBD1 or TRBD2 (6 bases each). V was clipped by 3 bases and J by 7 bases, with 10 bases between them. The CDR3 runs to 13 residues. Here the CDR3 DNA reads TGTGCCAGCAGTTTCCAGGGGAGGAATGAGCAGTTCTTC. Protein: CASSFQGRNEQFF.

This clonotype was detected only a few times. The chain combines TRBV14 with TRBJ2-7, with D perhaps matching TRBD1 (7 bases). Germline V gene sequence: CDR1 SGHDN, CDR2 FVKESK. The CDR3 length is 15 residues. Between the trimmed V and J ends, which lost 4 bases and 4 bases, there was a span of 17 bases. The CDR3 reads CASSRQGGGMYEQYF. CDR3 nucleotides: TGTGCCAGCAGCCGACAGGGAGGCGGGATGTACGAGCAGTACTTC.

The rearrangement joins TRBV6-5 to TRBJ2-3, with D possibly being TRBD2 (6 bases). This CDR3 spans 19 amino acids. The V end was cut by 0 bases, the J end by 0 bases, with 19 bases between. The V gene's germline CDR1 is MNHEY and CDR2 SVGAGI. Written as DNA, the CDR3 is TGTGCCAGCAGTTACTCCGGGGACTCCTTGGGGGTTAGCACAGATACGCAGTATTTT. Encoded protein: CASSYSGDSLGVSTDTQYF.

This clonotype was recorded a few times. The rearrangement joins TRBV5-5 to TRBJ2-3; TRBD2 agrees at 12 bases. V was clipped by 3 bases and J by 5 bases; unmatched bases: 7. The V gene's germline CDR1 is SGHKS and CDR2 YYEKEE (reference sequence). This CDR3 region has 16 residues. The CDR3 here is CASSSPGLAGGDTQYF. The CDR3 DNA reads TGTGCCAGCAGCTCTCCGGGACTAGCGGGCGGAGATACGCAGTATTTT.

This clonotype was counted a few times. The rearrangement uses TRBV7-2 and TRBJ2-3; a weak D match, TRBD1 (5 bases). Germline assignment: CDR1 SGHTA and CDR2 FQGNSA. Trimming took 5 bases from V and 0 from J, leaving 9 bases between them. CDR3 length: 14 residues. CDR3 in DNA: TGTGCCAGCAGCAGGACACTTAGCACAGATACGCAGTATTTT. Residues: CASSRTLSTDTQYF. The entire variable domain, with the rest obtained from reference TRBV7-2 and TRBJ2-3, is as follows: GAGVSQSPSNKVTEKGKDVELRCDPISGHTALYWYRQSLGQGLEFLIYFQGNSAPDKSGLPSDRFSAERTGGSVSTLTIQRTQQEDSAVYLCASSRTLSTDTQYFGPGTRLTVL.